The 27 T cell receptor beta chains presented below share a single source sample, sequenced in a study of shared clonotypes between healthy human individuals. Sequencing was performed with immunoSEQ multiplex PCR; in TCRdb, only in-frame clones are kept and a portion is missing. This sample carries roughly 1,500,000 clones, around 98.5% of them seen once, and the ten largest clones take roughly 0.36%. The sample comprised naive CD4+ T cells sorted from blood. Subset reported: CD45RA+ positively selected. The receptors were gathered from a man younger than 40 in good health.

The CDR3 DNA is TGCAGCGTTGGCCAGGCGGGTTACGAGCAGTACTTC. As protein: CSVGQAGYEQYF. This chain links TRBV29-1 with TRBJ2-7; maybe TRBD2 (5 bases). Germline CDR1 reads SQVTM; CDR2 reads ANQGSEA. This CDR3 region has 12 residues. Trimming took 4 bases from V and 4 from J, leaving 11 bases between them.

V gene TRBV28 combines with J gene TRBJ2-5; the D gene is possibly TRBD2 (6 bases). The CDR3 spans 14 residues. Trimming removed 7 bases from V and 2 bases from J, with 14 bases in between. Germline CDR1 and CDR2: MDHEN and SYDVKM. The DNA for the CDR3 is TGTGCCAGCACTGCGGCGGGATGGCAAGAGACCCAGTACTTC. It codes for CASTAAGWQETQYF.

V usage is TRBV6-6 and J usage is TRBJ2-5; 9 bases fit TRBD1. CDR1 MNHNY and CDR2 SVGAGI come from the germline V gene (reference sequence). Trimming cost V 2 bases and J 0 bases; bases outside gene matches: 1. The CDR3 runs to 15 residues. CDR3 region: CASSYGDRDQETQYF. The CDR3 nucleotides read TGTGCCAGCAGTTACGGGGACAGGGACCAAGAGACCCAGTACTTC.

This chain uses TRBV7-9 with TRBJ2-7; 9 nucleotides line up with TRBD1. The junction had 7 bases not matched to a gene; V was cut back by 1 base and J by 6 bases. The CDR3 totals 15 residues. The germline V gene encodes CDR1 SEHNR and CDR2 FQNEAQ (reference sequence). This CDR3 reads CASSLETGGASEQYF. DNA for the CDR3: TGTGCCAGCAGCTTAGAAACAGGGGGCGCTTCCGAGCAGTACTTC.

CDR3: CASSLEIKVGDEQFF. In DNA form, the CDR3 reads TGTGCCAGCAGCTTAGAGATCAAGGTTGGGGATGAGCAGTTCTTC. The rearrangement joins TRBV11-2 to TRBJ2-1; D is ambiguous. The CDR3 contains 15 residues. V was trimmed by 0 bases and J by 8 bases, leaving 14 bases between them. Germline lookup yields CDR1 SGHAT and CDR2 FQNNGV.

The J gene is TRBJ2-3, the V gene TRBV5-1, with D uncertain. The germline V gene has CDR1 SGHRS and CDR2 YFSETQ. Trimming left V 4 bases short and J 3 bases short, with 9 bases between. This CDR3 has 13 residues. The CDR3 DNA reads TGCGCCAGCAGCACCCATACTACAGATACGCAGTATTTT. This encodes CASSTHTTDTQYF.

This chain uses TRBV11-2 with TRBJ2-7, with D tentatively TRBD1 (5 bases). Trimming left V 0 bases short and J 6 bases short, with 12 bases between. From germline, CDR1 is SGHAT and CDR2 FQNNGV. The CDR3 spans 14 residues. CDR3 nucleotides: TGTGCCAGCAGCTTAGAAAGGGGTTCGGGCGAGCAGTACTTC. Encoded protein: CASSLERGSGEQYF.

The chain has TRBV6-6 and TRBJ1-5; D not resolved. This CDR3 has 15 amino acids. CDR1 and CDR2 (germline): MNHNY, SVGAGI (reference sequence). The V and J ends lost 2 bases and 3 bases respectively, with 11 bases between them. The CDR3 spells CASSYIVADNQPQHF. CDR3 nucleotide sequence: TGTGCCAGCAGTTACATTGTGGCAGACAATCAGCCCCAGCATTTT.

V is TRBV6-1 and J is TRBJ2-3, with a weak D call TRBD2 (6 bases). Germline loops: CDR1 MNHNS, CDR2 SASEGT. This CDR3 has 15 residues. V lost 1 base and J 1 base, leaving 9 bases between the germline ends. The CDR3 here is CASSEVAGRTDTQYF. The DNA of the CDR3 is TGTGCCAGCAGTGAAGTCGCGGGACGCACAGATACGCAGTATTTT.

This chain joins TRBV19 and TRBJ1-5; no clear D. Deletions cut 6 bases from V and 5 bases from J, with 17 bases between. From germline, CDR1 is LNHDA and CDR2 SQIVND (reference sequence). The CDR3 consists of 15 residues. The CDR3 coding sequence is TGTGCCAGTAGATCCGATAGTGGTGTGGATCAGCCCCAGCATTTT. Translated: CASRSDSGVDQPQHF.

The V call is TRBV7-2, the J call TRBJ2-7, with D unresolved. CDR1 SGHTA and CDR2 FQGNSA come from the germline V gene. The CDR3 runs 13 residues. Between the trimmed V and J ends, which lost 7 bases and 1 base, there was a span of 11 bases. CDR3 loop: CASNRLESYEQYF. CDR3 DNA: TGTGCCAGCAACAGACTTGAGTCCTACGAGCAGTACTTC.

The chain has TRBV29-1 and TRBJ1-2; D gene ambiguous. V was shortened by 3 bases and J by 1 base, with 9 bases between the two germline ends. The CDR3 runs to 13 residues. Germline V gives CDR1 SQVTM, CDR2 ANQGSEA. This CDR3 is CSVEFWNNYGYTF. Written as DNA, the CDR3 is TGCAGCGTTGAGTTCTGGAATAACTATGGCTACACCTTC.

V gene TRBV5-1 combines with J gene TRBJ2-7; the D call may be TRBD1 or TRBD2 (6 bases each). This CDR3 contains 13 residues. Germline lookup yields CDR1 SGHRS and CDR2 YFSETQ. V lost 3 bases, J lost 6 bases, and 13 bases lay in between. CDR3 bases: TGCGCCAGCAGCTCCTCGGGGGCGACCGAGCAGTACTTC. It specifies CASSSSGATEQYF.

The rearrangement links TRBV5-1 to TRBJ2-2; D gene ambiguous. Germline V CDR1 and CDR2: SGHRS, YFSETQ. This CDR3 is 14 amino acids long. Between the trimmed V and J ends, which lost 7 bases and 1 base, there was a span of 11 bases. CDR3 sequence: CASFRVENTGELFF. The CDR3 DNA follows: TGCGCCAGCTTCAGAGTCGAGAACACCGGGGAGCTGTTTTTT.

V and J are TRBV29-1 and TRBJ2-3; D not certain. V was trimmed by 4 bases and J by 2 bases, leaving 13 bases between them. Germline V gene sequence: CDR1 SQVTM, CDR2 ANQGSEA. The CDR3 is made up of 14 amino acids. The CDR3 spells CSVVGYTYTDTQYF. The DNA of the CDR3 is TGCAGCGTTGTAGGTTACACCTACACAGATACGCAGTATTTT.

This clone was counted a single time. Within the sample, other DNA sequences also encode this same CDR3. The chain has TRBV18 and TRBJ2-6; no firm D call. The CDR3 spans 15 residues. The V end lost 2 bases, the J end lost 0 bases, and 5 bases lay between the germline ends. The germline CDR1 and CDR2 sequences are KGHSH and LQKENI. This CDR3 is CASSPSGSGANVLTF. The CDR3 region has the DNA TGTGCCAGCTCACCATCCGGCTCTGGGGCCAACGTCCTGACTTTC.

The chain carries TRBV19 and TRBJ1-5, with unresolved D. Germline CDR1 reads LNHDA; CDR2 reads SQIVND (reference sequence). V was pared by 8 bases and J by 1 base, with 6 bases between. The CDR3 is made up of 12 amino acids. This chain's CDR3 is CASSNSNQPQHF. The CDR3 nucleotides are TGTGCCAGTTCTAACAGCAATCAGCCCCAGCATTTT.

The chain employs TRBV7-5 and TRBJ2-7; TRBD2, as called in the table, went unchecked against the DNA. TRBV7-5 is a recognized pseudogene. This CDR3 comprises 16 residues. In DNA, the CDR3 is TGTGTCAGAAGCTTAGTTAGGAGAACCAGAAGTTACGAGCAGTACTTC. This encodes CVRSLVRRTRSYEQYF.

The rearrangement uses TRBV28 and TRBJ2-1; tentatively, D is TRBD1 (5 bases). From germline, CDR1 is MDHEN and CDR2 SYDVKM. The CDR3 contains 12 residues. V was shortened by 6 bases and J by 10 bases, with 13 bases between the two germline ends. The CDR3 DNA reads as TGTGCCAGCAGAGACCTTGGGGCGGAGCAGTTCTTC. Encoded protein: CASRDLGAEQFF.

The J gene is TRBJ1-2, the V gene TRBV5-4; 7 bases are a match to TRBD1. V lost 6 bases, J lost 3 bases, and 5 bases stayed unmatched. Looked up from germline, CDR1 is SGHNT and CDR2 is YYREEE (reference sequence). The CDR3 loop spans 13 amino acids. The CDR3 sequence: CASTHRGDYGYTF. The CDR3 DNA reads TGTGCCAGCACCCACAGGGGAGACTATGGCTACACCTTC.

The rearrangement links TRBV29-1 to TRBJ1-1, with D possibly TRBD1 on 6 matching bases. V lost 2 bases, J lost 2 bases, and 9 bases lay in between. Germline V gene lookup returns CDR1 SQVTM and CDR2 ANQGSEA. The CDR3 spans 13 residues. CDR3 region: CSVEYGTNTEAFF. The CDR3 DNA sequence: TGCAGCGTTGAATATGGGACAAACACTGAAGCTTTCTTT. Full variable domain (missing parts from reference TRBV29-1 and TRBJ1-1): SAVISQKPSRDICQRGTSLTIQCQVDSQVTMMFWYRQQPGQSLTLIATANQGSEATYESGFVIDKFPISRPNLTFSTLTVSNMSPEDSSIYLCSVEYGTNTEAFFGQGTRLTVV.

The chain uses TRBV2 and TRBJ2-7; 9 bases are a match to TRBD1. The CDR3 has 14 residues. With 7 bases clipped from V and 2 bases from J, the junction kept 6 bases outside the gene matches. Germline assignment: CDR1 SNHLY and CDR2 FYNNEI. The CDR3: CASISQGAPYEQYF. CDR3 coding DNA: TGTGCCAGCATTTCACAGGGGGCCCCCTACGAGCAGTACTTC.

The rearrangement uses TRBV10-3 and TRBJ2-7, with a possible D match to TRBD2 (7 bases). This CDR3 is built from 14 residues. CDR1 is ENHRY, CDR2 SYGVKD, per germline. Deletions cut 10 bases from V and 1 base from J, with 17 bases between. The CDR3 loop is CATARTAGSYEQYF. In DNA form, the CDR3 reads TGTGCCACCGCCCGGACAGCGGGATCCTACGAGCAGTACTTC.

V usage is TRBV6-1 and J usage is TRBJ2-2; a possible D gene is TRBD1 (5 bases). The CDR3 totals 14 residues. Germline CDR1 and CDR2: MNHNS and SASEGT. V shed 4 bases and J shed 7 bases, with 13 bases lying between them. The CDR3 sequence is CASSAGPLGGELFF. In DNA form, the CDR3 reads TGTGCCAGCAGTGCAGGGCCGTTGGGCGGGGAGCTGTTTTTT.

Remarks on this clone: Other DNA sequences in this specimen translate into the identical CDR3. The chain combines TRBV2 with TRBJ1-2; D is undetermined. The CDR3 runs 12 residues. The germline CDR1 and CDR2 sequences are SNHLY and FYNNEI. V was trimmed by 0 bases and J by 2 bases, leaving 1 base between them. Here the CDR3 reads CASSEANYGYTF. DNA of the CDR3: TGTGCCAGCAGTGAAGCAAACTATGGCTACACCTTC.

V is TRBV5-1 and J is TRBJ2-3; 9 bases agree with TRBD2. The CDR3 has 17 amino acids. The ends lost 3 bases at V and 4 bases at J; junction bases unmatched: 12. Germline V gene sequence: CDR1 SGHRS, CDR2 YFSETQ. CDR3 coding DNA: TGCGCCAGCAGCTGGGGGTTGGTAGCGGGAGACGCAGATACGCAGTATTTT. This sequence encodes CASSWGLVAGDADTQYF.

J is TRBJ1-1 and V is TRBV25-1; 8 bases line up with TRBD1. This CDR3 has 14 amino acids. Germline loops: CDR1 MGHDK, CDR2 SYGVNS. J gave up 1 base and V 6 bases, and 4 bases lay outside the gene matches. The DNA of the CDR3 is TGTGCCAGCAGGGGGACAGGATGGAACACTGAAGCTTTCTTT. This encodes CASRGTGWNTEAFF.